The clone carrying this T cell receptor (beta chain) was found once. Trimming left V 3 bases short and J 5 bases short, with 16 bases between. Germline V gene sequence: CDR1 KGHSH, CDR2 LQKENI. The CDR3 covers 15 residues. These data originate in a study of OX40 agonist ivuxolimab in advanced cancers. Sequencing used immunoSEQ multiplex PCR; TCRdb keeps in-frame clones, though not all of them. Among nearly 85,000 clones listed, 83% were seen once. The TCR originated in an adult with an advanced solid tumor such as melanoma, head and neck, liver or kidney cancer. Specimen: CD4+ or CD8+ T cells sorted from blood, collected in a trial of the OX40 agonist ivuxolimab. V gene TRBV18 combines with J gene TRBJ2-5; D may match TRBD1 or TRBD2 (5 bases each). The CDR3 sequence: CASSPPTMGVETQYF. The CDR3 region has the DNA TGTGCCAGCTCACCTCCCACTATGGGGGTCGAGACCCAGTACTTC. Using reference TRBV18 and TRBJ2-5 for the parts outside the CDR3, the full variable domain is NAGVMQNPRHLVRRRGQEARLRCSPMKGHSHVYWYRQLPEEGLKFMVYLQKENIIDESGMPKERFSAEFPKEGPSILRIQQVVRGDSAAYFCASSPPTMGVETQYFGPGTRLLVL.